Sequencing of this T cell receptor (beta chain) was carried out in a study of T cell changes during pregnancy in multiple sclerosis. Sequencing was performed with immunoSEQ multiplex PCR; in TCRdb, only in-frame clones are kept and a portion is missing. The sample lists around 68,000 clones; roughly 89% were seen once. This CDR3 comprises 15 residues. Germline V CDR1 and CDR2: MNHEY, SMNVEV (reference sequence). The trim removed 8 bases at V and 3 bases at J, leaving 13 bases unmatched. The source material was peripheral blood, sampled in the third trimester of pregnancy. The clonotype originates from a female donor in good health, enrolled as a control in a pregnancy study. The rearrangement uses TRBV27 and TRBJ2-7, with 7 bases identical to TRBD2. CDR3 amino acids: CASRIGLAANYEQYF. CDR3 coding DNA: TGTGCCAGCCGTATAGGGCTAGCGGCGAACTACGAGCAGTACTTC.